A selection of T cell receptor beta chains follows, all from one sample in a study of cytomegalovirus exposure and HLA in healthy donors. The data were produced by immunoSEQ multiplex PCR, yet TCRdb's version contains in-frame clones alone and is incomplete. The sample includes 85,000 to 120,000 clones, around 75% of them seen just once. Sequences were obtained from PBMCs. These receptors were collected from a female donor in good health and CMV-seronegative. Both conserved end residues are part of each CDR3. Fields, in order: V gene, J gene, D gene, clone size, CDR3 protein, CDR3 DNA. The D gene is left open where the match is weak. Only part of the rows carry a size: once, few, many, or a class if the clone is expanded.

v_gene: TRBV29-1
j_gene: TRBJ2-7
d_gene: TRBD1
abundance: -
CDR3aa: CSVFGQGSYEQYF
CDR3nt: TGCAGCGTTTTTGGACAGGGATCCTACGAGCAGTACTTC

v_gene: TRBV2
j_gene: TRBJ2-2
d_gene: -
abundance: -
CDR3aa: CASSAWTASTGELFF
CDR3nt: TGTGCCAGCAGTGCTTGGACAGCGTCCACCGGGGAGCTGTTTTTT

v_gene: TRBV7-2
j_gene: TRBJ2-7
d_gene: TRBD2
abundance: -
CDR3aa: CASSLGTSGSYEQYF
CDR3nt: TGTGCCAGCAGCTTAGGGACTAGCGGGTCCTACGAGCAGTACTTC

v_gene: TRBV29-1
j_gene: TRBJ2-5
d_gene: TRBD1
abundance: -
CDR3aa: CSVAPTGTKKTQYF
CDR3nt: TGCAGCGTTGCTCCGACAGGGACGAAAAAGACCCAGTACTTC

v_gene: TRBV29-1
j_gene: TRBJ2-3
d_gene: -
abundance: -
CDR3aa: CSGGTRDTQYF
CDR3nt: TGCAGCGGTGGGACTCGAGATACGCAGTATTTT

v_gene: TRBV7-2
j_gene: TRBJ2-7
d_gene: TRBD1
abundance: -
CDR3aa: CASSLVGQGYLSYEQYF
CDR3nt: TGTGCCAGCAGCTTAGTAGGACAGGGGTATTTGTCCTACGAGCAGTACTTC

v_gene: TRBV4-1
j_gene: TRBJ2-3
d_gene: -
abundance: -
CDR3aa: CASSEREQGTDTQYF
CDR3nt: TGCGCCAGCAGCGAAAGGGAACAGGGTACAGATACGCAGTATTTT

v_gene: TRBV27
j_gene: TRBJ2-1
d_gene: TRBD2
abundance: -
CDR3aa: CASSLGWTSGNDEQFF
CDR3nt: TGTGCCAGCAGCCTGGGGTGGACTAGCGGGAACGATGAGCAGTTCTTC

v_gene: TRBV9
j_gene: TRBJ1-2
d_gene: TRBD1
abundance: -
CDR3aa: CASSVVGNRGEAGYTF
CDR3nt: TGTGCCAGCAGCGTAGTAGGGAACAGGGGCGAAGCTGGCTACACCTTC

v_gene: TRBV19
j_gene: TRBJ1-5
d_gene: -
abundance: once
CDR3aa: CASKGFNSNQPQHF
CDR3nt: TGTGCCAGTAAGGGGTTTAACAGCAATCAGCCCCAGCATTTT

v_gene: TRBV5-5
j_gene: TRBJ1-1
d_gene: -
abundance: -
CDR3aa: CASSPLRAFWGAMNTEAFF
CDR3nt: TGTGCCAGCAGCCCGCTTAGAGCATTCTGGGGCGCCATGAACACTGAAGCTTTCTTT

v_gene: TRBV5-5
j_gene: TRBJ1-2
d_gene: -
abundance: -
CDR3aa: CASSLGAIFFDGYTF
CDR3nt: TGTGCCAGCAGCCTGGGAGCGATTTTTTTCGATGGCTACACCTTC

v_gene: TRBV29-1
j_gene: TRBJ2-5
d_gene: -
abundance: -
CDR3aa: CSVEKGWEQYF
CDR3nt: TGCAGCGTTGAGAAGGGTTGGGAGCAGTACTTC

v_gene: TRBV27
j_gene: TRBJ2-5
d_gene: -
abundance: -
CDR3aa: CASSRTGTFFETQYF
CDR3nt: TGTGCCAGCAGTCGCACCGGGACTTTTTTCGAGACCCAGTACTTC

v_gene: TRBV30
j_gene: TRBJ2-7
d_gene: -
abundance: -
CDR3aa: CAWALGGVGPYEQYF
CDR3nt: TGTGCCTGGGCCCTAGGGGGAGTAGGGCCTTACGAGCAGTACTTC

v_gene: TRBV5-4
j_gene: TRBJ1-1
d_gene: -
abundance: few
CDR3aa: CASSSTVNTEAFF
CDR3nt: TGTGCCAGCAGCTCGACAGTGAACACTGAAGCTTTCTTT

v_gene: TRBV19
j_gene: TRBJ2-1
d_gene: -
abundance: -
CDR3aa: CASSPDRSSYNEQFF
CDR3nt: TGTGCCAGTAGTCCTGACAGAAGCTCCTACAATGAGCAGTTCTTC

v_gene: TRBV28
j_gene: TRBJ2-5
d_gene: -
abundance: -
CDR3aa: CASRLGGIETQYF
CDR3nt: TGTGCCAGCAGGCTCGGGGGTATAGAGACCCAGTACTTC

v_gene: TRBV4-2
j_gene: TRBJ1-3
d_gene: TRBD1
abundance: -
CDR3aa: CASSSRTGSGNTIYF
CDR3nt: TGTGCCAGCAGCAGCAGGACAGGGTCTGGAAACACCATATATTTT

v_gene: TRBV9
j_gene: TRBJ2-7
d_gene: TRBD1
abundance: once
CDR3aa: CASSEEGQGSYEQYF
CDR3nt: TGTGCCAGCAGCGAAGAGGGACAGGGGTCCTACGAGCAGTACTTC

v_gene: TRBV13
j_gene: TRBJ1-5
d_gene: -
abundance: -
CDR3aa: CASSLGYSLFGNQPQHF
CDR3nt: TGTGCCAGCAGCTTAGGATACAGTCTTTTCGGCAATCAGCCCCAGCATTTT

v_gene: TRBV10-3
j_gene: TRBJ1-4
d_gene: TRBD1
abundance: -
CDR3aa: CAISERQGQDEKLFF
CDR3nt: TGTGCCATCAGTGAAAGACAGGGACAGGATGAAAAACTGTTTTTT

v_gene: TRBV4-1
j_gene: TRBJ2-1
d_gene: TRBD1
abundance: once
CDR3aa: CASSQDGQGLSEQFF
CDR3nt: TGCGCCAGCAGCCAAGATGGACAGGGGCTGAGTGAGCAGTTCTTC

v_gene: TRBV10-3
j_gene: TRBJ1-2
d_gene: TRBD1
abundance: -
CDR3aa: CAITPNRQGTDGYTF
CDR3nt: TGTGCCATCACCCCAAACCGACAGGGAACCGATGGCTACACCTTC

v_gene: TRBV6-5
j_gene: TRBJ1-2
d_gene: -
abundance: -
CDR3aa: CASTAGVGYTF
CDR3nt: TGTGCCAGCACCGCGGGGGTTGGCTACACCTTC

v_gene: TRBV15
j_gene: TRBJ2-3
d_gene: -
abundance: few
CDR3aa: CATSRASRLGRYF
CDR3nt: TGTGCCACCAGCAGAGCGTCCCGACTCGGCCGGTATTTT

v_gene: TRBV11-3
j_gene: TRBJ2-2
d_gene: -
abundance: few
CDR3aa: CASSPGTRDTGELFF
CDR3nt: TGTGCCAGCAGCCCAGGGACAAGAGACACCGGGGAGCTGTTTTTT

v_gene: TRBV5-1
j_gene: TRBJ1-4
d_gene: TRBD1
abundance: few
CDR3aa: CASRQGNEKLFF
CDR3nt: TGCGCCAGCCGACAGGGGAATGAAAAACTGTTTTTT